These 10 T cell receptor beta chains share one sample of origin, sequenced in a study of T-cell reconstitution after alpha-beta-depleted transplantation in children. TCRbeta library construction was performed incorporating unique molecular identifiers. TCRdb itself ran the PCR reads through MiXCR, one entry per CDR3 protein. The table records fewer than 700,000 distinct CDR3 sequences, about an eighth of them present only once. Specimen: PBMCs, mostly from graft donor cells, collected 360 days after TCRalphabeta/CD19-depleted stem cell transplant. Every receptor here comes from a male patient younger than 18 who had a stem cell transplant for acute myeloid leukemia, so the T cells may come from the graft donor.

The chain links TRBV7-2 to TRBJ2-7; TRBD2 matches 12 bases. The CDR3 loop spans 19 amino acids. Germline V gene sequence: CDR1 SGHTA, CDR2 FQGNSA. The V segment lost 0 bases and the J segment 6 bases; nucleotides outside the gene matches: 15. In DNA form, the CDR3 reads TGTGCCAGCAGCTTAGCGGGGGACAGGGTACTAGCGGGAGGTCTCGAGCAGTACTTC. Amino acid sequence: CASSLAGDRVLAGGLEQYF.

This clonotype was detected many times. V and J are TRBV4-3 and TRBJ2-7; a weak D match, TRBD2 (5 bases). CDR1 and CDR2 (germline): LGHNA, YSLEER. This CDR3 contains 13 residues. V lost 1 base and J lost 3, with 7 bases in between. In DNA form, the CDR3 reads TGCGCCAGCAGCCAAGTCCGGGGCTACGAGCAGTACTTC. Protein: CASSQVRGYEQYF.

The chain carries TRBV7-2 and TRBJ2-7; D may be TRBD2 (6 bases). The CDR3 totals 16 residues. The V end lost 0 bases, the J end lost 0 bases, and 12 bases lay between the germline ends. Germline CDR1 and CDR2: SGHTA and FQGNSA. CDR3 DNA sequence: TGTGCCAGCAGCTTAGCCGGAGCGGGTAGCTCCTACGAGCAGTACTTC. The encoded protein is CASSLAGAGSSYEQYF.

This chain links TRBV11-1 with TRBJ2-3; TRBD1 might be the D (6 bases). Germline CDR1 and CDR2: SGHAT and FQDESV (reference sequence). V gave up 5 bases and J gave up 3 bases, with 27 bases separating them. The CDR3 has 19 residues. CDR3 coding DNA: TGTGCCAGCAGCCCCCTGGCCAGGGGTTACTGGAGAGGGACAGATACGCAGTATTTT. Protein: CASSPLARGYWRGTDTQYF.

There are many counts of this clonotype. The gene calls are TRBV4-3 and TRBJ2-3; no firm D call. This CDR3 region has 14 residues. Looked up from germline, CDR1 is LGHNA and CDR2 is YSLEER. V shed 2 bases and J shed 3 bases, with 9 bases lying between them. The CDR3 loop reads CASSQTLGTDTQYF. CDR3 nucleotide sequence: TGCGCCAGCAGCCAAACCCTCGGGACAGATACGCAGTATTTT.

The V gene is TRBV20-1, the J gene TRBJ2-1; D is ambiguous. The CDR3 is made up of 11 amino acids. V lost 2 bases to trimming and J lost 13 bases, with 12 bases between them. The germline gives CDR1 DFQATT, CDR2 SNEGSKA (reference sequence). CDR3 loop: CSARIGFTQFF. The CDR3 DNA is TGCAGTGCTAGAATAGGGTTCACCCAGTTCTTC.

This clonotype has only a few counts. V gene TRBV20-1 combines with J gene TRBJ2-1, with 11 nucleotides matching TRBD2. The V segment lost 4 bases and the J segment 4 bases; nucleotides outside the gene matches: 9. Germline CDR1 is DFQATT and CDR2 is SNEGSKA (reference sequence). This CDR3 is 16 amino acids long. In DNA, the CDR3 is TGCAGTGCTACAAGTGCCGGGACTAGCGGATACAATGAGCAGTTCTTC. It translates to CSATSAGTSGYNEQFF.

This rearrangement joins TRBV5-1 to TRBJ2-1, with 9 bases aligning to TRBD2. The CDR3 is 21 amino acids. Unmatched junction bases numbered 26, after V lost 1 base and J lost 9 bases. Germline lookup yields CDR1 SGHRS and CDR2 YFSETQ. The CDR3 is CASSLSSQDPLAPGLASEQFF. The CDR3 DNA reads TGCGCCAGCAGCTTGTCTTCACAGGACCCCCTCGCTCCGGGACTAGCAAGTGAGCAGTTCTTC.

This clonotype has more than one count but fewer than ten. The chain links TRBV9 to TRBJ2-2; 10 bases fit TRBD1. V shed 3 bases and J 5 bases; nucleotides not matched to a gene: 7. The germline CDR1 and CDR2 sequences are SGDLS and YYNGEE. The CDR3 covers 16 residues. CDR3 protein: CASSARGQGRTGELFF. DNA for the CDR3: TGTGCCAGCAGCGCGAGGGGACAGGGGAGGACCGGGGAGCTGTTTTTT.

This clonotype was seen more than once but under ten times. The chain has TRBV28 and TRBJ2-6; D possibly corresponds to TRBD1 (6 bases). This CDR3 region has 16 residues. V was pared by 6 bases and J by 1 base, with 13 bases between. Germline V gene data show CDR1 as MDHEN and CDR2 as SYDVKM. The CDR3 is CASSLMTGSGANVLTF. CDR3 coding DNA: TGTGCCAGCAGCCTCATGACAGGATCTGGGGCCAACGTCCTGACTTTC.